These 21 T cell receptor beta chains originate from one sample sequenced in a study of CD8+CD57+ T cells in acquired aplastic anemia. Sequencing involved patients with CD8+CD57+ cell expansion previously shown by flow cytometry. Profiling that covered TCR beta VDJ and CDR3 relied on genomic DNA as its template. TCRdb redid the calling of the reads with MiXCR, one entry per CDR3 protein. Among under 250,000 distinct CDR3 sequences listed, approximately 45% were seen once. Sequencing input: sorted CD4+, CD8+, or CD8+CD57+ T cells (not recorded which) from PBMCs. These TCRs come from a human donor with aplastic anemia.

This clonotype was picked up many times. V gene TRBV19 combines with J gene TRBJ1-5; D possibly corresponds to TRBD1 (5 bases). Germline values: CDR1 LNHDA, CDR2 SQIVND (reference sequence). Trimming removed 6 bases from V and 3 bases from J, with 21 bases in between. CDR3 length: 17 residues. The CDR3 DNA reads as TGTGCCAGTAGCACATTGGTTCACAGGACAACCAATCAGCCCCAGCATTTT. This gives the protein CASSTLVHRTTNQPQHF.

This clonotype came up many times. The chain combines TRBV20-1 with TRBJ1-2; 7 nucleotides line up with TRBD1. Germline lookup yields CDR1 DFQATT and CDR2 SNEGSKA (reference sequence). V dropped 6 bases and J dropped 3; count of bases not matched to a gene: 10. This CDR3 contains 14 residues. CDR3 coding DNA: TGCAGTGCCCAAAACAGGGGTGTAGACTATGGCTACACCTTC. Its protein is CSAQNRGVDYGYTF.

The rearrangement uses TRBV24-1 and TRBJ2-1; the D gene is possibly TRBD1 (6 bases). Germline-derived CDR1 and CDR2 are KGHDR and SFDVKD. Trimming removed 7 bases from V and 0 bases from J, with 12 bases in between. This CDR3 contains 15 residues. CDR3 nucleotides: TGTGCCACCAGGGGCAGGGGTGGCTCCTACAATGAGCAGTTCTTC. Its protein is CATRGRGGSYNEQFF.

This rearrangement joins TRBV7-9 to TRBJ2-7; 7 positions match TRBD1. The germline gives CDR1 SEHNR, CDR2 FQNEAQ (reference sequence). CDR3 size: 14 residues. V lost 5 bases, J lost 2 bases, and 6 bases stayed unmatched. The CDR3 bases are TGTGCCAGCAGCCCCCAGGGGGAGCCCTACGAGCAGTACTTC. This encodes CASSPQGEPYEQYF.

This clonotype was detected ten times or more. This chain uses TRBV4-3 with TRBJ1-1; D unclear. Germline V gene lookup returns CDR1 LGHNA and CDR2 YSLEER. The CDR3 is made up of 13 amino acids. Between the trimmed V and J ends, which lost 2 bases and 4 bases, there was a span of 8 bases. CDR3 region: CASSQYRSTEAFF. CDR3 nucleotide sequence: TGCGCCAGCAGCCAATATCGGAGCACTGAAGCTTTCTTT.

There are a few counts of this clonotype. The chain employs TRBV10-1 and TRBJ1-5, with D possibly matching TRBD1 (5 bases). The V end was cut by 3 bases, the J end by 1 base, with 10 bases between. Germline V gene sequence: CDR1 WNHNN, CDR2 SYGVQD (reference sequence). The CDR3 runs to 15 residues. The CDR3 loop reads CASSEPGLSNQPQHF. CDR3 sequence (DNA): TGCGCCAGCAGTGAACCAGGGTTGAGCAATCAGCCCCAGCATTTT.

This clonotype was counted a single time. The chain combines TRBV20-1 with TRBJ2-7; D uncertain. V shed 7 bases and J shed 6 bases, with 22 bases lying between them. CDR1 is DFQATT, CDR2 SNEGSKA, per germline (reference sequence). This CDR3 is 14 amino acids long. The CDR3, as DNA: TGCAGTGTTAGGAAAAGCTTGCAGGTCAGCGAGCAGTACTTC. This codes for CSVRKSLQVSEQYF.

This clonotype was detected ten times or more. V gene TRBV16 combines with J gene TRBJ2-7, with 10 bases aligning to TRBD1. The CDR3 is 17 amino acids. CDR1 KGHSY and CDR2 FQNENV come from the germline V gene. V dropped 0 bases and J dropped 2; count of bases not matched to a gene: 7. CDR3 sequence: CASSQSGGTGDPYEQYF. The CDR3 bases are TGTGCCAGCAGCCAATCGGGGGGGACAGGGGATCCCTACGAGCAGTACTTC.

This clonotype was seen a few times. This could be a read error, since a much larger clone is one nucleotide away. The rearrangement links TRBV5-5 to TRBJ2-7; D ambiguous. V lost 2 bases, J lost 2 bases, and 2 bases lay in between. Germline values: CDR1 SGHKS, CDR2 YYEKEE (reference sequence). The CDR3 spans 11 residues. The CDR3: CASSFAYEQYF. As DNA, the CDR3 is TGTGCCAGCAGCTTCGCCTACGAGCAGTACTTC.

There are many counts of this clonotype. The J gene is TRBJ2-7, the V gene TRBV12-3 or TRBV12-4; 8 nucleotides match TRBD2. V lost 6 bases, J lost 4 bases, and 14 bases stayed unmatched. The length of the CDR3 is 16 residues. Written as DNA, the CDR3 is TGTGCCAGCAGCTCACGGGAGGGGCCACCCGGGTACGAGCAGTACTTC. Its translation is CASSSREGPPGYEQYF.

V is TRBV7-2 and J is TRBJ2-2; D possibly corresponds to TRBD2 (7 bases). The CDR3 has 16 residues. V shed 8 bases and J shed 5 bases, with 21 bases lying between them. Germline V gene data show CDR1 as SGHTA and CDR2 as FQGNSA. CDR3 sequence reads: CASRSGGPSGTGELFF. CDR3 coding DNA: TGTGCCAGCCGATCCGGGGGGCCGAGTGGGACCGGGGAGCTGTTTTTT.

Turning to this clonotype: Just one base apart from a much larger clone, this may be a read error. The rearrangement links TRBV10-3 to TRBJ2-5, with D hard to call. The germline gives CDR1 ENHRY, CDR2 SYGVKD. The V end was cut by 5 bases, the J end by 5 bases, with 15 bases between. The CDR3 spans 14 residues. CDR3 protein: CAISYPNKLETQYF. In nucleotides, the CDR3 is TGTGCCATCAGTTACCCGAACAAATTGGAGACCCAGTACTTC.

In DNA form, the CDR3 reads TGTGCCAGCAGCTTAGCAGGGTCCGGCTCCTACAATGAGCAGTTCTTC. Translated, it gives CASSLAGSGSYNEQFF. V usage is TRBV7-2 and J usage is TRBJ2-1; D is undetermined. From germline, CDR1 is SGHTA and CDR2 FQGNSA. V dropped 0 bases and J dropped 0 bases, with 9 bases sitting between them. The CDR3 length is 16 residues.

This clonotype was seen repeatedly, ten times or more. The chain carries TRBV7-8 and TRBJ2-3; 10 bases line up with TRBD2. This CDR3 contains 16 residues. The V gene's germline CDR1 is SGHVS and CDR2 FQNEAQ. V shed 6 bases and J 4 bases; nucleotides not matched to a gene: 10. CDR3 amino acids: CASSPLAGVMSDTQYF. The DNA of the CDR3 is TGTGCCAGCAGTCCCCTAGCGGGAGTAATGTCAGATACGCAGTATTTT.

The chain combines TRBV20-1 with TRBJ1-1, with D unresolved. The CDR3 runs 11 residues. The V end was cut by 0 bases, the J end by 12 bases, with 11 bases between. CDR1 and CDR2 from the germline V gene are DFQATT and SNEGSKA (reference sequence). The CDR3 region has the DNA TGCAGTGCTAGAGATTCAGGCTCGACTTTCTTT. Translating gives CSARDSGSTFF.

The chain combines TRBV7-6 with TRBJ1-3; D unclear. V lost 5 bases to trimming and J lost 0 bases, with 11 bases between them. CDR1 is SGHVS, CDR2 FNYEAQ, per germline. CDR3 length equals 15 residues. The CDR3 here is CASSPDGVSGNTIYF. CDR3 sequence (DNA): TGTGCCAGCAGCCCCGACGGGGTCTCTGGAAACACCATATATTTT.

The chain joins TRBV6-5 to TRBJ1-2; tentative D call: TRBD1 (5 bases). V dropped 6 bases and J dropped 5 bases, with 13 bases sitting between them. This CDR3 contains 13 residues. The germline gives CDR1 MNHEY, CDR2 SVGAGI. The CDR3 protein is CASRTGTAYGYTF. CDR3 in DNA: TGTGCCAGCAGGACCGGGACGGCTTATGGCTACACCTTC.

This rearrangement joins TRBV20-1 to TRBJ1-2; D is perhaps TRBD1 (5 bases). The CDR3 runs to 14 residues. V lost 0 bases and J 4 bases, leaving 12 bases between the germline ends. Germline V gene data show CDR1 as DFQATT and CDR2 as SNEGSKA (reference sequence). The CDR3 loop is CSARDDGAFYGYTF. The CDR3 DNA reads TGCAGTGCTAGAGACGACGGGGCCTTCTATGGCTACACCTTC.

Of note for this clonotype: This may be a read error, as it is one base from a much larger clone. It is likely a read error, because the conserved phenylalanine at the end of the CDR3 is missing. J is TRBJ2-7 and V is TRBV6-5; D is unclear. The length of the CDR3 is 12 residues. Deletions cut 6 bases from V and 6 bases from J, with 12 bases between. Looked up from germline, CDR1 is MNHEY and CDR2 is SVGAGI. The CDR3 loop reads CASSWGDGEQYL. As DNA, the CDR3 is TGTGCCAGCAGCTGGGGTGATGGCGAGCAGTACCTC.

This clonotype was observed at least ten times. V and J are TRBV7-8 and TRBJ2-1, with D unresolved. Germline CDR1 is SGHVS and CDR2 is FQNEAQ. V was shortened by 2 bases and J by 10 bases, with 15 bases between the two germline ends. The CDR3 is made up of 14 amino acids. CDR3 residues: CASSLLTQSGEQFF. DNA of the CDR3: TGTGCCAGCAGCTTACTGACCCAGAGTGGGGAGCAGTTCTTC.

A remark on this clonotype: In this CDR3 the conserved last residue, phenylalanine or tryptophan, is missing, so a read error is likely. The chain couples TRBV11-2 to TRBJ2-1, with 7 bases that match TRBD2. This CDR3 has 15 amino acids. V lost 0 bases and J lost 7; bases outside the gene matches: 6. Per germline, CDR1 SGHAT and CDR2 FQNNGV. The CDR3 protein is CASSLDRASGNEQFL. CDR3 DNA: TGTGCCAGCAGCTTAGACAGGGCTAGCGGAAATGAGCAGTTCCTC.